A single sample gave rise to the 22 T cell receptor beta chains below, sequenced in a study of T-cell reconstitution after alpha-beta-depleted transplantation in children. It was with unique molecular identifiers that the TCRbeta library was prepared. MiXCR, run by TCRdb on the PCR reads, gives a single entry per CDR3 protein. The sample consists of 300,000 to 400,000 distinct CDR3 sequences, around 15% of them appearing once. The sample here was PBMCs, mostly from graft donor cells, taken 360 days after TCRalphabeta/CD19-depleted stem cell transplant. These receptors were taken from a male patient between 2 and 10 years old who had a stem cell transplant for acute lymphoblastic leukemia, so the T cells may come from the graft donor.

This clonotype has just a few counts. This chain links TRBV9 with TRBJ1-2; TRBD1 matches 7 bases. J gave up 7 bases and V 2 bases, and 11 bases lay outside the gene matches. The CDR3 is 15 amino acids. Germline V gives CDR1 SGDLS, CDR2 YYNGEE. In DNA, the CDR3 is TGTGCCAGCAGCGTTAGTCCCGGGACAGTTAGTGGCTACACCTTC. Its translation: CASSVSPGTVSGYTF.

The chain employs TRBV28 and TRBJ1-1; D not certain. V gave up 2 bases and J gave up 0 bases, with 4 bases separating them. The CDR3 is 13 amino acids. The germline V gene has CDR1 MDHEN and CDR2 SYDVKM. CDR3 DNA: TGTGCCAGCAGTTTACTAGTGAACACTGAAGCTTTCTTT. Translation gives CASSLLVNTEAFF.

This rearrangement joins TRBV29-1 to TRBJ2-3, with 8 positions matching TRBD1. This CDR3 is built from 16 residues. With V trimmed by 3 bases and J by 2 bases, 10 bases remained unmatched. CDR1 is SQVTM, CDR2 ANQGSEA, per germline. The CDR3 loop reads CSVDLESRGPTDTQYF. Written as DNA, the CDR3 is TGCAGCGTTGATTTAGAATCCAGGGGGCCCACAGATACGCAGTATTTT.

This clonotype was seen repeatedly, ten times or more. This chain connects TRBV28 to TRBJ2-7; 9 nucleotides match TRBD2. The CDR3 runs 20 residues. Germline values: CDR1 MDHEN, CDR2 SYDVKM. With 4 bases clipped from V and 0 bases from J, the junction kept 19 bases outside the gene matches. DNA for the CDR3: TGTGCCAGCAGTTCCCTTCGGGCTAGCGGGAAGATTCCTAGCTCCTACGAGCAGTACTTC. Residues: CASSSLRASGKIPSSYEQYF.

The chain combines TRBV4-3 with TRBJ2-3, with 9 nucleotides matching TRBD2. The germline gives CDR1 LGHNA, CDR2 YSLEER. This CDR3 is built from 16 residues. The ends lost 3 bases at V and 3 bases at J; junction bases unmatched: 7. The CDR3 loop reads CASSHFSGRGTDTQYF. CDR3 nucleotides: TGCGCCAGCAGCCATTTTAGCGGGAGAGGTACAGATACGCAGTATTTT.

This clonotype was seen a few times. The chain couples TRBV12-3 or TRBV12-4 to TRBJ1-6; maybe TRBD1 (5 bases). This CDR3 is built from 13 residues. V was cut by 3 bases and J by 13 bases, with 13 bases left in between. The CDR3: CASSFGRGVPLHF. In nucleotides, the CDR3 is TGTGCCAGCAGTTTCGGGAGGGGTGTTCCCCTCCACTTT.

The CDR3 coding sequence is TGCAGTGTCCCGAAGCCCCTGGGGTCCGGGGAGCTGTTTTTT. It yields the protein CSVPKPLGSGELFF. This rearrangement joins TRBV20-1 to TRBJ2-2; D call uncertain. The germline V gene has CDR1 DFQATT and CDR2 SNEGSKA (reference sequence). The CDR3 covers 14 residues. V shed 7 bases and J shed 6 bases, with 18 bases lying between them.

The sample holds a few counts of this clonotype. The gene calls are TRBV12-3 or TRBV12-4 and TRBJ1-5, with D tentatively TRBD1 (5 bases). Trimming cost V 3 bases and J 6 bases, with 9 bases left between them. This CDR3 spans 13 amino acids. CDR3 sequence: CASSLGGSQPQHF. DNA of the CDR3: TGTGCCAGCAGTTTGGGGGGATCTCAGCCCCAGCATTTT.

The chain links TRBV5-6 to TRBJ2-3; D gene ambiguous. This CDR3 spans 13 amino acids. V lost 4 bases and J 8 bases, leaving 14 bases between the germline ends. Per germline, CDR1 SGHDT and CDR2 YYEEEE. The chain's CDR3 is CASSLPGGRTQYF. Here the CDR3 DNA reads TGTGCCAGCAGCCTCCCCGGCGGTCGTACGCAGTATTTT. The full variable domain, completed using reference TRBV5-6 and TRBJ2-3, is DAGVTQSPTHLIKTRGQQVTLRCSPKSGHDTVSWYQQALGQGPQFIFQYYEEEERQRGNFPDRFSGHQFPNYSSELNVNALLLGDSALYLCASSLPGGRTQYFGPGTRLTVL.

This clonotype was detected many times. At one end the junction does not follow the germline gene, possibly because of a read error. The V gene is TRBV12-3 or TRBV12-4, the J gene TRBJ2-7; the match to TRBD2 covers 7 bases. The CDR3 runs to 14 residues. CDR3 DNA sequence: TGTGCCAGCCGCTCCGTGACTAGCTCCGACGAGCAGTACTTC. Translated, it gives CASRSVTSSDEQYF.

The gene calls are TRBV29-1 and TRBJ2-1; D is undetermined. Germline assignment: CDR1 SQVTM and CDR2 ANQGSEA. The CDR3 loop spans 12 amino acids. Trimming took 7 bases from V and 6 from J, leaving 13 bases between them. The CDR3 DNA is TGCAGCGGAAGGAAGATTGTCAATGAGCAGTTCTTC. It translates to CSGRKIVNEQFF.

This clonotype was recorded many times. The J gene is TRBJ2-3, the V gene TRBV5-1; 14 bases agree with TRBD2. V shed 0 bases, J shed 5 bases, and the junction held 11 bases outside the gene matches. CDR1 and CDR2 from the germline V gene are SGHRS and YFSETQ. The CDR3 consists of 19 residues. The CDR3 DNA follows: TGCGCCAGCAGCTTGGTTTTGGGGACTAGCGGGAGTGTCGTAGATACGCAGTATTTT. It specifies CASSLVLGTSGSVVDTQYF.

As concerns this clonotype: Just one base apart from a much larger clone, this may be a read error. The chain couples TRBV5-6 to TRBJ2-7; no reliable D call. CDR3 length: 13 amino acids. The V and J ends lost 0 bases and 3 bases respectively, with 7 bases between them. Germline lookup yields CDR1 SGHDT and CDR2 YYEEEE. The CDR3 DNA reads as TGTGCCAGCAGCTTGGACATGGGCTACGAGCAGTACTTC. Encoded protein: CASSLDMGYEQYF.

This clonotype came up many times. V gene TRBV20-1 combines with J gene TRBJ2-5; D perhaps matches TRBD2 (5 bases). Trimming took off 4 bases at V and 0 bases at J, with 9 bases between the two ends. CDR3 length: 13 residues. Germline CDR1 reads DFQATT; CDR2 reads SNEGSKA (reference sequence). In DNA, the CDR3 is TGCAGTGCTATCCTCGGGAACCAAGAGACCCAGTACTTC. This codes for CSAILGNQETQYF.

The chain recombines TRBV11-1 with TRBJ1-2; D possibly corresponds to TRBD1 (6 bases). The V end was cut by 7 bases, the J end by 3 bases, with 33 bases between. Germline V gene sequence: CDR1 SGHAT, CDR2 FQDESV (reference sequence). The CDR3 contains 20 residues. CDR3: CASNPIPGGQNGGGDYGYTF. The CDR3 nucleotides are TGTGCCAGCAACCCAATCCCCGGGGGTCAGAATGGAGGGGGAGACTATGGCTACACCTTC.

In this sample, this clonotype turned up a few times. The J gene is TRBJ1-5, the V gene TRBV28; tentatively, D is TRBD1 (6 bases). This CDR3 comprises 14 residues. V was trimmed by 4 bases and J by 7 bases, leaving 14 bases between them. Looked up from germline, CDR1 is MDHEN and CDR2 is SYDVKM. The CDR3 region is CASSYTTGGQPQHF. CDR3 DNA sequence: TGTGCCAGCAGTTATACGACAGGTGGCCAGCCCCAGCATTTT.

The chain is built from TRBV7-2 and TRBJ2-7; 9 nucleotides line up with TRBD1. Germline CDR1 is SGHTA and CDR2 is FQGNSA. Germline trimming cut 1 base from V and 2 bases from J; bases unmatched to any gene: 3. The CDR3 is made up of 15 amino acids. The CDR3 reads CASSLGGTGTYEQYF. DNA for the CDR3: TGTGCCAGCAGCTTAGGCGGGACAGGGACCTACGAGCAGTACTTC.

This clonotype was seen more than once but under ten times. This chain connects TRBV6-2 or TRBV6-3 to TRBJ1-5; D ambiguous. CDR1 and CDR2 (germline): MNHEY, SVGEGT. The length of the CDR3 is 12 residues. V lost 5 bases to trimming and J lost 6 bases, with 8 bases between them. The CDR3 nucleotides read TGTGCCAGCAGTCTAGGGATTCAGCCCCAGCATTTT. Its translation is CASSLGIQPQHF.

V is TRBV4-2 and J is TRBJ1-2; D is ambiguous. Trimming took 1 base from V and 4 from J, leaving 10 bases between them. There are 14 residues in the CDR3. The V gene's germline CDR1 is LGHNA and CDR2 YNFKEQ. CDR3 amino acids: CASSQGWGTYGYTF. CDR3 nucleotide sequence: TGTGCCAGCAGCCAAGGGTGGGGTACCTATGGCTACACCTTC.

The CDR3 DNA is TGCGCCAGCAGCTTGAGGGGTTATGATACGCAGTATTTT. It is translated as CASSLRGYDTQYF. The V call is TRBV5-1, the J call TRBJ2-3; possible D gene TRBD1, 5 bases. Germline V lookup: CDR1 SGHRS, CDR2 YFSETQ. Trimming cost V 1 base and J 6 bases, with 9 bases left between them. This CDR3 is 13 amino acids long.

This clonotype was seen ten or more times. The gene calls are TRBV5-1 and TRBJ2-1, with D unresolved. Trimming shortened V by 0 bases and J by 4 bases, and 5 bases separated the two germline ends. Germline V lookup: CDR1 SGHRS, CDR2 YFSETQ. This CDR3 is 13 amino acids long. CDR3 loop: CASSLEAYNEQFF. The CDR3 nucleotides read TGCGCCAGCAGCTTGGAAGCGTACAATGAGCAGTTCTTC.

The chain employs TRBV6-2 or TRBV6-3 and TRBJ2-7, with D possibly matching TRBD2 (6 bases). CDR3 length: 12 residues. The germline V and J ends were trimmed by 6 bases and 6 bases, with 12 bases remaining between them. CDR1 is MNHEY, CDR2 SVGEGT, per germline. The CDR3 region has the DNA TGTGCCAGCAGCTACCTCGGGGGCGAGCAGTACTTC. Protein product: CASSYLGGEQYF.